The 8 T cell receptor beta chains listed next were all sequenced from one sample in a study of blood T cell repertoires in COVID-19. Here immunoSEQ multiplex PCR was the method, and the copy in TCRdb shows in-frame clones only, minus some. The sample contains about 72,000 clones, 85% to 90% of which appear only once. Sequencing was carried out using peripheral blood. These receptors all stem from a man in his sixties or seventies with active or convalescent COVID-19.

This chain connects TRBV28 to TRBJ1-1; 7 bases line up with TRBD1. With V trimmed by 7 bases and J by 9 bases, 11 bases remained unmatched. The CDR3 has 13 residues. The germline V gene has CDR1 MDHEN and CDR2 SYDVKM. Here the CDR3 DNA reads TGTGCCAGCATAGACCTAAAGACAGGGAAAGCTTTCTTT. This translates into CASIDLKTGKAFF.

The chain couples TRBV18 to TRBJ1-3; D gene uncertain. V was clipped by 2 bases and J by 4 bases, with 9 bases between them. Germline CDR1 and CDR2: KGHSH and LQKENI. The CDR3 covers 14 residues. The CDR3 DNA is TGTGCCAGCTCACCAGAGGGAGCGGGAAACACCATATATTTT. It translates to CASSPEGAGNTIYF.

The chain combines TRBV20-1 with TRBJ1-5, with D hard to call. CDR1 and CDR2 (germline): DFQATT, SNEGSKA (reference sequence). Trimming pared 3 bases from V and 3 bases from J, leaving 6 bases between. The CDR3 has 12 amino acids. As DNA, the CDR3 is TGCAGTGCTAGTGACAACAATCAGCCCCAGCATTTT. It is translated as CSASDNNQPQHF.

The chain has TRBV28 and TRBJ2-2, with D possibly matching TRBD1 (6 bases). Trimming stripped 4 bases from V and 3 bases from J, with 9 bases between. This CDR3 region has 14 residues. Germline V CDR1 and CDR2: MDHEN, SYDVKM. Here the CDR3 reads CASSYGTHTGELFF. For the CDR3, the DNA is TGTGCCAGCAGTTATGGGACACACACCGGGGAGCTGTTTTTT.

In this sample, this clone turned up once. The chain joins TRBV28 to TRBJ2-7; TRBD1 matches at 7 bases. Trimming removed 8 bases from V and 0 bases from J; junction bases left unmatched: 7. This CDR3 is built from 14 residues. Germline loops: CDR1 MDHEN, CDR2 SYDVKM. DNA of the CDR3: TGTGCCAGCGCCCGATACAGGGGCTCCTACGAGCAGTACTTC. Amino acids: CASARYRGSYEQYF.

The genes are TRBV30 and TRBJ2-7; TRBD1 aligns across 7 bases. Germline V gene sequence: CDR1 GTSNPN, CDR2 SVGIG (reference sequence). CDR3 size: 13 residues. With V trimmed by 4 bases and J by 2 bases, 5 bases remained unmatched. As DNA, the CDR3 is TGTGCCTGGACGAGGGGGCTAACCTACGAGCAGTACTTC. It translates to CAWTRGLTYEQYF.

This clone was observed a handful of times. The CDR3 nucleotides are TGTGCCAGCAGTCGACTGGCGGGGTCCATGTATGAGCAGTTCTTC. Protein: CASSRLAGSMYEQFF. The rearrangement joins TRBV6-2 or TRBV6-3 to TRBJ2-1; a weak D match, TRBD2 (6 bases). There are 15 residues in the CDR3. CDR1 is MNHEY, CDR2 SVGEGT, per germline. V dropped 5 bases and J dropped 8 bases, with 19 bases sitting between them.

The genes are TRBV30 and TRBJ1-6, with D perhaps matching TRBD1 (5 bases). The germline gives CDR1 GTSNPN, CDR2 SVGIG (reference sequence). With 0 bases removed from V and 11 bases from J, the gap between germline ends came to 14 bases. CDR3 length: 14 amino acids. The CDR3 loop reads CAWSVTSGGAPLHF. CDR3 DNA: TGTGCCTGGAGTGTAACATCGGGAGGGGCACCCCTCCACTTT. Supplemented by reference TRBV30 and TRBJ1-6, the full variable domain reads SQTIHQWPATLVQPVGSPLSLECTVEGTSNPNLYWYRQAAGRGLQLLFYSVGIGQISSEVPQNLSASRPQDRQFILSSKKLLLSDSGFYLCAWSVTSGGAPLHFGNGTRLTVT.